Given below is one T cell receptor (beta chain) in context. The specificity of this receptor is unknown. The record originates from a study of T cells expressing NK-cell markers (dated by TCRdb to about 2020). Some background on the complete study: TCR beta-chain repertoires were profiled in sorted CD3+CD56+NKG2C+, CD3+CD56+NKG2C- and CD3+CD56-NKG2C+ T-cell subsets from several donors. Among the eight sequenced donors, seven were HCMV-seropositive and one was HCMV-seronegative. Sequencing of the libraries produced 2 x 150 bp reads on Illumina HiSeq 2000/2500, MiSeq or NextSeq. Randomly selected healthy volunteers, three men and five women, were used as the eight sequenced donors. Here is what the overall study found, with its caveats: For five or six donors, the dominant CD3+CD56+NKG2C+ clonotypes were among the top 10 CD8+ clonotypes and accounted for about 1.0-8% of CD8+ T cells. Whether the expanded NKG2C-expressing T cell clones were specific for HCMV antigens remained unclear. Those dominant clonotypes were again the most abundant among CD3+CD56-NKG2C+ cells in four donors, at about 25-65%.

There are 16 amino acids in the CDR3, from cysteine to phenylalanine inclusive. There is no recorded DNA. The germline V gene (reference sequence) yields MNHEY for CDR1 and SMNVEV for CDR2. To determine HCMV serostatus, a commercial ELISA kit was used to detect HCMV-specific IgG in serum. Ficoll density gradient centrifugation was used to isolate peripheral blood mononuclear cells from blood. The instrument given in TCRdb is Illumina HiSeq 2000. The TCR beta cDNA libraries were made using 5'RACE template switching, a step that added both a universal primer site and unique molecular identifiers. cDNA synthesis was primed from the TCR beta constant segment and was followed by two successive PCR amplification steps. Regarding the original processing steps: MIGEC was used to demultiplex reads and group reads by UMI, and MiTCR was used to assemble and quantify clonotypes. To exclude erroneous sequences, any TCR cDNA sequence not supported by at least two reads was discarded. The tcR package was used for downstream repertoire analysis, with clonotypes matched between fractions based on CDR3 nucleotide sequence plus V segment. VDJmatch was used to annotate antigen specificity against VDJdb, with one amino acid substitution allowed in CDR3. Following TCRdb reprocessing, every CDR3 protein sequence forms one entry, and DNA is not provided. For this entry, the V and J calls and clone size follow TCRdb and not the study's own pipeline. This sample's listing comprises 300,000 to 450,000 distinct CDR3 sequences. The ten largest clonotypes hold roughly 5.2% of the sample.

The rearrangement joined TRBV27 to TRBJ2-6; the TCRdb D gene call, TRBD1, has no DNA to confirm it. This receptor was obtained from a man between 18 and 69 years old in good health. Source material: blood T cells: a sorted CD56 or NKG2C T cell subset, CD4+ or CD8+ T cells, or bulk PBMC T cells (not recorded which). The CDR3 region reads CASSIQGKSGANVLTF.